What follows are 7 T cell receptor beta chains derived from one specimen sequenced in a study of T cells in women clearing cervical HPV infection. The protocol was immunoSEQ multiplex PCR, while the TCRdb copy is restricted to in-frame clones and leaves out a portion. This sample's table reports under 50,000 clones. The sample comprised blood buffy coat. The receptors were gathered from a woman aged 18 to 75 with a cervical HPV16 infection that either progressed to CIN3+ or cleared (not recorded which).

As regards this clone: The read halts 3 residues ahead of the CDR3 end, with the missing end drawn from the germline J gene. The chain carries TRBV18 and TRBJ2-1; unclear D gene. Germline values: CDR1 KGHSH, CDR2 LQKENI. Trimming cost V 2 bases and J 6 bases, with 14 bases left between them. This CDR3 region has 15 residues. The CDR3 bases that were read are TGTGCCAGCTCACCAATGCAGTTCGAGGTCAATGAG. Translating gives CASSPMQFEVNE. The full-length CDR3 reads as CASSPMQFEVNEQFF.

As regards this clone: The read halts 3 residues ahead of the CDR3 end, with the missing end drawn from the germline J gene. This rearrangement joins TRBV5-1 to TRBJ2-3; 11 positions agree with TRBD1. The V gene's germline CDR1 is SGHRS and CDR2 YFSETQ. This CDR3 has 18 residues. The trim removed 4 bases at V and 4 bases at J, leaving 14 bases unmatched. The CDR3 sequence: CASSGPGQGVVAPDTQYF. Incomplete CDR3 DNA: TGCGCCAGCAGCGGCCCGGGACAGGGGGTAGTTGCCCCAGATACG.

In regard to this clone: One end of the junction varies from germline; a read error may be responsible. The sequenced fragment ends 3 residues before the CDR3 boundary, so the rest is inferred from the germline J gene. The chain is built from TRBV7-2 and TRBJ2-3; 7 bases match TRBD2. CDR3 length: 15 amino acids. Germline assignment: CDR1 SGHTA and CDR2 FQGNSA. CDR3 region: CASSLYKGLTETQYF. The part of the CDR3 DNA that was read is TGTGCCAGCAGCTTATACAAGGGACTAACAGAGACG.

As for this clone: The read terminates 3 residues ahead of where the CDR3 ends, so the germline J gene completes it. V usage is TRBV20-1 and J usage is TRBJ2-5, with 7 bases matching TRBD2. The germline gives CDR1 DFQATT, CDR2 SNEGSKA (reference sequence). The V gene end was trimmed by 7 bases and the J gene end by 2 bases; junction bases not matched to a gene: 4. This CDR3 spans 12 amino acids. The part of the CDR3 DNA that was read is TGCAGTGTCACAGCGGGGCAAGAGACC. This sequence encodes CSVTAGQET. The whole CDR3 is CSVTAGQETQYF.

A remark on this clone: Coverage ceases 3 residues before the CDR3 finishes, and the germline J gene fills in the end. The chain combines TRBV11-2 with TRBJ1-1; D call uncertain. This CDR3 comprises 13 residues. Between the trimmed V and J ends, which lost 6 bases and 1 base, there was a span of 9 bases. CDR1 is SGHAT and CDR2 is FQNNGV in the germline V gene. CDR3 DNA, as far as it was read: TGTGCCAGCAGGGCTTCCGCGAACACTGAA. Protein sequence: CASRASANTE. The full CDR3 is CASRASANTEAFF. The whole variable domain, filled in from reference TRBV11-2 and TRBJ1-1, reads EAGVAQSPRYKIIEKRQSVAFWCNPISGHATLYWYQQILGQGPKLLIQFQNNGVVDDSQLPKDRFSAERLKGVDSTLKIQPAKLEDSAVYLCASRASANTEAFFGQGTRLTVV.

About this clone itself: Sequencing ends 3 residues short of the CDR3 end; the germline J gene provides the rest. V usage is TRBV6-2 or TRBV6-3 and J usage is TRBJ2-7; perhaps TRBD1 as D (6 bases). Germline V gene data show CDR1 as MNHEY and CDR2 as SVGEGT. The CDR3 spans 11 residues. With 6 bases removed from V and 6 bases from J, the gap between germline ends came to 9 bases. CDR3 DNA (partial): TGTGCCAGCAGACCGACAGGCGAG. This sequence encodes CASRPTGE. The complete CDR3 sequence is CASRPTGEQYF.

This chain's CDR3 is CASSVSGSTDTQYF. The CDR3 DNA, read in part, is TGTGCCAGTAGTGTTAGCGGATCCACAGATACG. The rearrangement links TRBV19 to TRBJ2-3; D may be TRBD2 (6 bases). The missing CDR3 end, 3 residues past where the read stops, is filled in from the germline J gene. This CDR3 region has 14 residues. The germline CDR1 and CDR2 sequences are LNHDA and SQIVND (reference sequence). V was pared by 5 bases and J by 2 bases, with 11 bases between.